One sample yielded the 18 T cell receptor beta chains listed below, sequenced in a study of tumor-infiltrating lymphocytes in primary liver carcinoma (dated by TCRdb to the late 2010s). Without any cell sorting, total RNA and DNA were co-extracted from 20-30 mg of bulk tissue using the AllPrep DNA/RNA mini kit. The listed sequencing device is Illumina HiSeq 2500. Using a constant-region primer and ProtoScript II reverse transcriptase, TCRbeta-specific cDNA was reverse-transcribed from about 540 ng total RNA. Construction of the TCRbeta libraries relied on three nested rounds of multiplex PCR, following a slightly modified ARM-PCR procedure. The first two PCR rounds used multiplex TRBV1-TRBV30 forward primers with a Cbeta reverse primer, each for roughly 11 cycles. TCRdb reprocessed the public reads (quality trimming at Q25 with fastp, clone calling with MiXCR) and kept in-frame beta chains. Rows are unified per CDR3 protein, each entry keeping the most common DNA and genes. This sample gives about 92,000 distinct CDR3 sequences in total; just over 65% of them show up just once. The ten largest clones capture more than 25% of the sample.

The sequenced material came from tumor-adjacent normal liver tissue. These receptors originate from a middle-aged man with primary liver carcinoma and hepatitis B virus infection.

A word on this clonotype: Its ends do not fully match the called genes, so a read error is possible. The chain links TRBV11-2 to TRBJ2-1; D not certain. From germline, CDR1 is SGHAT and CDR2 FQNNGV. This CDR3 contains 14 residues. The CDR3 nucleotides read TGTGCCAGCAGCGCAGCTGGAAATCGCAATAAGCAGTTCTTC. Protein sequence: CASSAAGNRNKQFF.

This clonotype has ten or more counts. This chain connects TRBV6-5 to TRBJ2-1, with D maybe TRBD2 (6 bases). The CDR3 loop spans 14 amino acids. V was clipped by 6 bases and J by 1 base, with 10 bases between them. Germline loops: CDR1 MNHEY, CDR2 SVGAGI. The DNA of the CDR3 is TGTGCCAGCAGCCCCGGGACTTCCTACAATGAGCAGTTCTTC. Protein: CASSPGTSYNEQFF.

This clonotype was counted many times. The chain couples TRBV7-9 to TRBJ2-7; D unresolved. The V end lost 2 bases, the J end lost 2 bases, and 10 bases lay between the germline ends. Germline V gene sequence: CDR1 SEHNR, CDR2 FQNEAQ (reference sequence). The CDR3 is 14 residues long. As DNA, the CDR3 is TGTGCCAGCAGCTTATCCTCAGGTCCCTACGAGCAGTACTTC. Protein: CASSLSSGPYEQYF.

This clonotype occurred a few times. The chain uses TRBV5-1 and TRBJ1-2, with D possibly matching TRBD1 (5 bases). CDR3 size: 14 residues. Trimming shortened V by 6 bases and J by 4 bases, and 16 bases separated the two germline ends. Germline values: CDR1 SGHRS, CDR2 YFSETQ. The DNA of the CDR3 is TGCGCCAGCAAACCGACAGCCCCCTCCTATGGCTACACCTTC. It translates to CASKPTAPSYGYTF.

As concerns this clonotype: A single base separates this from a much larger clone, so it may be a read error. The chain uses TRBV5-1 and TRBJ1-4, with D tentatively TRBD1 (5 bases). The CDR3 is 13 amino acids. CDR1 is SGHRS and CDR2 is YFSETQ in the germline V gene. CDR3 bases: TGCGCCAGCGGCTTGGGGGGAGGCGAAAAACTGTTTTTT. This codes for CASGLGGGEKLFF.

Worth noting for this clonotype: One end of the junction fails to match germline, which may point to a read error. The chain carries TRBV7-9 and TRBJ2-5; 8 bases map to TRBD2. CDR3 length equals 19 residues. Germline V gene data show CDR1 as SEHNR and CDR2 as FQNEAQ (reference sequence). In DNA form, the CDR3 reads TGTGCCACCAGCTTAGCATTCCCCCTCCCCGCTCTAGCGGGCAGCGACCAGTACTTC. Encoded protein: CATSLAFPLPALAGSDQYF.

This clonotype showed up many times. V is TRBV6-1 and J is TRBJ2-7; 13 nucleotides agree with TRBD2. This CDR3 contains 19 residues. In germline, CDR1 is MNHNS, CDR2 SASEGT. Trimming at V came to 0 bases and at J to 3 bases, leaving 11 bases not matched to a gene. The CDR3: CASSEARDGTSGTIYEQYF. The DNA for the CDR3 is TGTGCCAGCAGTGAAGCCCGGGACGGGACTAGCGGGACTATCTACGAGCAGTACTTC.

Details on this clonotype: Just one base apart from a much larger clone, this may be a read error. The CDR3 bases are TGTGCCAGCTGTTTAATGGGACTAACCGGGGAGCTGTTTTTT. Its translation: CASCLMGLTGELFF. This chain connects TRBV12-3 or TRBV12-4 to TRBJ2-2; 7 bases are shared with TRBD2. The CDR3 spans 14 residues.

This clonotype was detected only a few times. The junction shows a germline mismatch at one end, possibly a read error. The chain is built from TRBV11-2 and TRBJ2-3; unclear D gene. This CDR3 region has 13 residues. Germline-derived CDR1 and CDR2 are SGHAT and FQNNGV. In nucleotides, the CDR3 is TGTGCCAGCAGCCCCTTAGCAGACGATAGGCAGTATTTT. Amino acid sequence: CASSPLADDRQYF.

As to this clonotype: An end of the junction differs from the germline gene, which may be a read error. The CDR3 spells CANSNQTSSEQYF. Here the CDR3 DNA reads TGTGCCAACAGCAACCAGACTAGCTCCGAGCAGTACTTC. The gene calls are TRBV11-2 and TRBJ2-7, with 7 bases aligning to TRBD2. In germline, CDR1 is SGHAT, CDR2 FQNNGV. CDR3 length: 13 amino acids.

The chain links TRBV29-1 to TRBJ2-2; D unresolved. CDR3 length: 9 residues. Germline values: CDR1 SQVTM, CDR2 ANQGSEA. The CDR3 region is CVVQGELFF. The CDR3 DNA reads TGCGTGGTGCAGGGGGAGCTGTTTTTT.

Comment on this clonotype: A read error may be the cause here, since a much bigger clone is one base away. The J gene is TRBJ2-3, the V gene TRBV6-1; possibly TRBD2 for D (5 bases). From germline, CDR1 is MNHNS and CDR2 SASEGT. The V and J ends lost 8 bases and 5 bases respectively, with 20 bases between them. The CDR3 length is 15 residues. The CDR3 nucleotides are TGTGCCAGCGGTTCGGGGAAGTTTAATGTAGATACGCAGTATTTT. This gives the protein CASGSGKFNVDTQYF.

As concerns this clonotype: Since a much larger clone is just one base distant, this may be a read error. J is TRBJ1-2 and V is TRBV29-1; D gene ambiguous. The length of the CDR3 is 13 residues. The V gene lost 2 bases and the J gene lost 4 bases, with 11 bases spanning the gap. Germline values: CDR1 SQVTM, CDR2 ANQGSEA. In nucleotides, the CDR3 is TGCAGCGTTGAACCTGGCCAGAGCTATGGCTACACCTTC. As protein: CSVEPGQSYGYTF.

This clonotype was counted once. A read error may be the cause here, since a much bigger clone is one base away. The chain is built from TRBV14 and TRBJ2-1; 8 bases align to TRBD2. The CDR3 totals 18 residues. The germline V gene encodes CDR1 SGHDN and CDR2 FVKESK. In DNA, the CDR3 is TGTGCCAGCAGCCAAGATCGAGCGGGAGATAGGTTTAACAATGGGCAGTTCTTC. Residues: CASSQDRAGDRFNNGQFF.

This clonotype was seen ten or more times. The chain employs TRBV7-8 and TRBJ2-1, with 12 bases that match TRBD2. The CDR3 runs to 14 residues. Germline V lookup: CDR1 SGHVS, CDR2 FQNEAQ. V lost 1 base and J lost 13; bases outside the gene matches: 5. In DNA, the CDR3 is TGTGCCAGCAGCTTAGAGGCTAGCGGGAGGGCCCAGTTCTTC. It is translated as CASSLEASGRAQFF.

The chain combines TRBV12-5 with TRBJ1-1; tentatively, D is TRBD1 (5 bases). The CDR3 contains 12 residues. V lost 5 bases to trimming and J lost 8 bases, with 12 bases between them. Germline CDR1 and CDR2: LGHNT and FRNRAP. CDR3 loop: CASGHDGHEAFF. For the CDR3, the DNA is TGTGCTAGTGGTCATGATGGACACGAAGCTTTCTTT.

Notes on this clonotype: One junction end does not reproduce the germline sequence, and a read error may be involved. The chain combines TRBV11-2 with TRBJ2-2, with D possibly matching TRBD2 (7 bases). This CDR3 region has 18 residues. CDR1 SGHAT and CDR2 FQNNGV come from the germline V gene. The CDR3 reads CAGSLSYWDGGRSGELFF. The CDR3, as DNA: TGTGCCGGCAGCTTATCTTACTGGGACGGGGGGCGTAGCGGGGAGCTGTTTTTT.

On this clonotype itself: Germline and junction disagree at one end, which may indicate a read error. This rearrangement joins TRBV11-2 to TRBJ1-1, with no clear D. CDR3 size: 12 residues. Looked up from germline, CDR1 is SGHAT and CDR2 is FQNNGV. This chain's CDR3 is CVSSLGYTVAFF. CDR3 DNA: TGTGTCAGCAGCCTAGGGTACACTGTAGCTTTCTTT.